The rows below give T cell receptor beta chains drawn from one sample of a study of shared clonotypes between healthy human individuals. Using immunoSEQ multiplex PCR, the repertoire was profiled, and TCRdb retains in-frame clones only, with some absent. The table has fewer than 1.8 million clones, about 98.5% seen once. Sequencing input: naive CD4+ T cells sorted from blood. These receptors came from a man aged 30 to 45 in good health. Both conserved end residues are part of each CDR3. D genes are given only for firm matches. Expanded clones are given a class, and other clones once, few, many or no size at all.

j_call | d_call | v_call | clone_size | cdr3_nt | cdr3_aa
TRBJ1-2 | . | TRBV6-5 | once | TGTGCCAGCAGTTACTCGACGGCGGGCCTTGGCTACACCTTC | CASSYSTAGLGYTF
TRBJ1-4 | TRBD1 | TRBV6-5 | . | TGTGCCAGCAGTTACTCCCCACAGGGGAGTGAAAAACTGTTTTTT | CASSYSPQGSEKLFF
TRBJ1-3 | . | TRBV5-1 | . | TGCGCCAGCAGCTTGGAACAGATCTCTGGAAACACCATATATTTT | CASSLEQISGNTIYF
TRBJ2-1 | . | TRBV4-3 | . | TGCGCCAGCAGCCAAGAGGGGGGCTACAATGAGCAGTTCTTC | CASSQEGGYNEQFF
TRBJ2-3 | . | TRBV28 | . | TGTGCCAGCAGATCCGACTCCACGGCGGCAGATACGCAGTATTTT | CASRSDSTAADTQYF
TRBJ2-1 | . | TRBV4-1 | . | TGCGCCAGCAGCCAAGTCCGGGACTCGACCTACAATGAGCAGTTCTTC | CASSQVRDSTYNEQFF
TRBJ2-7 | TRBD2 | TRBV7-9 | . | TGTGCCAGCAGCCCCGGGAGGGCCTACGAGCAGTACTTC | CASSPGRAYEQYF
TRBJ2-1 | TRBD1 | TRBV10-3 | . | TGTGCCATCAGTGAGTCGACAGGGACTGAGCAGTTCTTC | CAISESTGTEQFF
TRBJ2-3 | . | TRBV9 | . | TGTGCCAGCAGCGTAGGACGAACAGATACGCAGTATTTT | CASSVGRTDTQYF
TRBJ2-3 | TRBD2 | TRBV9 | . | TGTGCCAGCAGTCTTGGACTAGCGGGATCTAGCACAGATACGCAGTATTTT | CASSLGLAGSSTDTQYF
TRBJ1-1 | TRBD1 | TRBV5-6 | . | TGTGCCAGCAGCCCGGACAGGGGAGTCGGAATATCGACTGAAGCTTTCTTT | CASSPDRGVGISTEAFF
TRBJ1-2 | . | TRBV5-6 | . | TGTGCCAGCAACGGAGGAACCGACCGTGGCTACACCTTC | CASNGGTDRGYTF
TRBJ2-5 | TRBD2 | TRBV5-4 | . | TGTGCCAGCAGCTTGGGCGGGGGGCAAGAGACCCAGTACTTC | CASSLGGGQETQYF
TRBJ2-7 | TRBD1 | TRBV9 | . | TGTGCCAGCAGCGTCGGGACAGGGGGCGAGCAGTACTTC | CASSVGTGGEQYF
TRBJ1-1 | TRBD1 | TRBV9 | . | TGTGCCAGCAGCGTAGATGACAGGGTGTCCTCTGAAGCTTTCTTT | CASSVDDRVSSEAFF
TRBJ1-4 | TRBD1 | TRBV29-1 | . | TGCAGCGCGGCGAAGACAGGGACCTACCAGGGGGAAAAACTGTTTTTT | CSAAKTGTYQGEKLFF
TRBJ2-4 | TRBD1 | TRBV11-2 | . | TGTGCCAGCAGCTTAGCCACGACAGGGGGTAGGAACATTCAGTACTTC | CASSLATTGGRNIQYF
TRBJ2-3 | . | TRBV12-5 | . | TGTGCTAGTGGTTTGGGTGGTAGCCTGAGCACAGATACGCAGTATTTT | CASGLGGSLSTDTQYF
TRBJ2-7 | TRBD2 | TRBV6-5 | . | TGTGCCAGCAGTTCCTGGACTAGCGGGAGTGTCGAGCAGTACTTC | CASSSWTSGSVEQYF
TRBJ2-5 | . | TRBV27 | . | TGTGCCAGCAGTCCGAAGGGACAATCGTACCAAGAGACCCAGTACTTC | CASSPKGQSYQETQYF
TRBJ2-1 | TRBD2 | TRBV2 | . | TGTGCCAGCAGTGAACTAGCGGGAGGGGTTGAGCAGTTCTTC | CASSELAGGVEQFF
TRBJ2-7 | TRBD2 | TRBV5-4 | . | TGTGCCAGCAGTCAGAATAGCGGGAGGGCTCGGGACGAGCAGTACTTC | CASSQNSGRARDEQYF